Here is one T cell receptor beta chain with its context. The antigen is unknown. Trimming stripped 5 bases from V and 6 bases from J, with 13 bases between. Germline assignment: CDR1 SGHAT and CDR2 FQNNGV. This CDR3 comprises 14 residues. This entry belongs to a study of T cell responses to AZD1222 COVID-19 vaccine. Profiling relied on immunoSEQ multiplex PCR, and the TCRdb table lists in-frame clones only, not all of them. The table records approximately 150,000 clones, around 90% of them present only once. Study conclusions and caveats: Just six AZD1222 recipients tested seropositive at baseline.

This specimen consisted of peripheral blood, obtained 28 days after the second AZD1222 dose. The rearrangement links TRBV11-2 to TRBJ2-2, with no clear D. The TCR originated in an adult who received the AZD1222 COVID-19 vaccine. The DNA of the CDR3 is TGTGCCAGCAGCCCAACCCGGGTCGCCGGGGAGCTGTTTTTT. As protein: CASSPTRVAGELFF.